The 10 T cell receptor beta chains given below trace back to one sample, sequenced in a study of blood T cell repertoires in COVID-19. Repertoires were generated with immunoSEQ multiplex PCR, while TCRdb's copy carries only in-frame clones and drops some. This sample carries 300,000 or so clones, 80% to 90% of them seen once, and the ten largest clones take approximately 1.6%. Input material: peripheral blood. These receptors originate from a woman in her forties who had recovered from COVID-19.

This rearrangement joins TRBV9 to TRBJ2-3; 11 positions match TRBD1. The germline V gene has CDR1 SGDLS and CDR2 YYNGEE. This CDR3 comprises 16 residues. J gave up 6 bases and V 4 bases, and 10 bases lay outside the gene matches. CDR3 DNA sequence: TGTGCCAGCAGCCCCGGACAGGGGGCCGCGTGGGATACGCAGTATTTT. This codes for CASSPGQGAAWDTQYF.

The rearrangement joins TRBV12-5 to TRBJ2-7; 9 bases are shared with TRBD2. This CDR3 has 17 residues. The trim removed 2 bases at V and 2 bases at J, leaving 10 bases unmatched. From germline, CDR1 is LGHNT and CDR2 FRNRAP. The CDR3 DNA reads TGTGCTAGTGGTTTGCCTGCGGGGGGGGCCATTACCTACGAGCAGTACTTC. It encodes CASGLPAGGAITYEQYF. Combining the CDR3 with reference TRBV12-5 and TRBJ2-7 gives the whole variable domain DARVTQTPRHKVTEMGQEVTMRCQPILGHNTVFWYRQTMMQGLELLAYFRNRAPLDDSGMPKDRFSAEMPDATLATLKIQPSEPRDSAVYFCASGLPAGGAITYEQYFGPGTRLTVT.

The rearrangement uses TRBV6-5 and TRBJ2-7; unclear D gene. The V end was cut by 7 bases, the J end by 3 bases, with 10 bases between. Germline CDR1 is MNHEY and CDR2 is SVGAGI. This CDR3 contains 12 residues. The CDR3 protein is CASKEQSYEQYF. CDR3 DNA sequence: TGTGCCAGCAAGGAGCAGAGCTACGAGCAGTACTTC.

This chain connects TRBV7-2 to TRBJ2-5; maybe TRBD1 (8 bases). The germline V gene encodes CDR1 SGHTA and CDR2 FQGNSA. V lost 4 bases, J lost 4 bases, and 10 bases lay in between. The CDR3 is 13 residues long. This CDR3 is CASSYRGGETQYF. CDR3 bases: TGTGCCAGCAGCTACAGGGGGGGAGAGACCCAGTACTTC.

The V gene is TRBV16, the J gene TRBJ2-3; TRBD1 matches 12 bases. This CDR3 comprises 16 residues. V lost 1 base and J lost 4; bases outside the gene matches: 3. Germline values: CDR1 KGHSY, CDR2 FQNENV. CDR3 coding DNA: TGTGCCAGCAGCCAATTTGGGACAGGGGGCTCAGATACGCAGTATTTT. Its protein is CASSQFGTGGSDTQYF.

The rearrangement uses TRBV5-1 and TRBJ2-3, with a possible D match to TRBD2 (5 bases). Germline assignment: CDR1 SGHRS and CDR2 YFSETQ. Between the trimmed V and J ends, which lost 0 bases and 7 bases, there was a span of 15 bases. This CDR3 is built from 15 residues. The CDR3 coding sequence is TGCGCCAGCAGCTTGGGGGCGGGCCTATTCAATACGCAGTATTTT. Its protein is CASSLGAGLFNTQYF.

V is TRBV6-2 or TRBV6-3 and J is TRBJ2-2; D possibly corresponds to TRBD1 (6 bases). The germline V and J ends were trimmed by 2 bases and 7 bases, with 14 bases remaining between them. This CDR3 is built from 15 residues. The germline V gene encodes CDR1 MNHEY and CDR2 SVGEGT. The CDR3 is CASSYGQGWIGELFF. The DNA for the CDR3 is TGTGCCAGCAGTTACGGGCAGGGGTGGATCGGGGAGCTGTTTTTT.

The chain couples TRBV28 to TRBJ2-5; tentatively, D is TRBD2 (6 bases). The CDR3 sequence is 12 residues long. V was shortened by 10 bases and J by 1 base, with 10 bases between the two germline ends. Germline V gene sequence: CDR1 MDHEN, CDR2 SYDVKM. The CDR3 DNA is TGTGCCACCTGGGGACTCCAAGAGACCCAGTACTTC. It is translated as CATWGLQETQYF.

The genes are TRBV5-4 and TRBJ1-1; D may be TRBD1 (5 bases). V lost 4 bases and J 1 base, leaving 11 bases between the germline ends. Germline V gene sequence: CDR1 SGHNT, CDR2 YYREEE (reference sequence). The CDR3 consists of 14 residues. The CDR3 nucleotides are TGTGCCAGCAGCACGGACAACCGGAACACTGAAGCTTTCTTT. Translated: CASSTDNRNTEAFF.

The table lists this clone with a few counts. The chain links TRBV7-2 to TRBJ1-2; 7 bases are shared with TRBD1. CDR1 SGHTA and CDR2 FQGNSA come from the germline V gene. The CDR3 is 14 residues long. Trimming removed 0 bases from V and 4 bases from J; junction bases left unmatched: 2. The chain's CDR3 is CASSLAAGGYGYTF. For the CDR3, the DNA is TGTGCCAGCAGCTTAGCGGCAGGGGGCTATGGCTACACCTTC.